These T cell receptor beta chains were read from a single sample in a study of identical twins. TCRdb analysed the 5' RACE reads with MiXCR anew, one entry per CDR3 protein. The table has roughly 750,000 distinct CDR3 sequences, 20% to 25% seen once; the top ten hold 4.3%. The same specimen was also included in a second study, on T cells expressing NK-cell markers.

Sequencing was carried out using PBMCs. These receptors all come from a woman younger than 30 in good health. Each CDR3 is given without its conserved first and last residue. Some rows mark clone size as missing; the rest say once, few, many or name a class of expanded clone.

size | J | V | CDR3
NA | TRBJ1-6 | TRBV20-1 | SARNRNTYSPLH
NA | TRBJ2-3 | TRBV15 | ATSRDYSPDTQY
few | TRBJ2-4 | TRBV20-1 | SASGERIAKNIQY
NA | TRBJ2-4 | TRBV11-2 | ASSHYKGRIPAKNIQY
NA | TRBJ2-3 | TRBV7-9 | ASSLSQNTDTQY
NA | TRBJ2-7 | TRBV7-3 | ASSPHRSGQGVFEQY
NA | TRBJ2-3 | TRBV19 | ASSILAGDTQY
many | TRBJ2-3 | TRBV6-4 | ASSVWAGDGTDTQY
once | TRBJ1-5 | TRBV11-1 | ASSKREGQPQH
few | TRBJ2-1 | TRBV11-1 | ASSLGPLGTSGYNEQF
NA | TRBJ2-7 | TRBV2 | ASMRQPPYEQY
once | TRBJ2-5 | TRBV20-1 | SARGTPGLAGGGGETQY